This section outlines one T cell receptor (beta chain) sequence together with its context. Its antigen is still unknown. One end of the junction varies from germline; a read error may be responsible. CDR1 and CDR2 (germline): SGHDT, YYEEEE. The CDR3 runs to 14 residues. This entry is derived from a study of T cell responses to AZD1222 COVID-19 vaccine. As for the study in general: Second-dose intervals near 4 or 12 weeks were combined. Study-wide results and caveats: Only a handful of AZD1222 recipients were seropositive at baseline. White British people made up most donors, females outnumbered males, and clonal diversity was possibly underestimated. Only after the peak T cell response were repertoires sampled.

Only in-frame clones appear in the TCRdb table, and some are missing; sequencing was by immunoSEQ multiplex PCR. The sample records approximately 100,000 clones, roughly 87% being singletons. V is TRBV5-6 and J is TRBJ1-2, with D possibly matching TRBD1 (6 bases). Sequencing used peripheral blood, obtained on day 0 of AZD1222 vaccination. This TCR came from an adult in good health. CDR3 nucleotide sequence: TGTGCCAGCAGCTTGGATTACAGGGACTACGGCTACACCTTC. Protein product: CASSLDYRDYGYTF.